This entry is about one T cell receptor (beta chain). The entry originates in a study of blood T cell repertoires in COVID-19. Per the authors' pipeline: Amplified reference gene primers provided the basis for estimating nucleated cell counts. This table comes from immunoSEQ multiplex PCR, and its TCRdb copy is limited to in-frame clones, with some not included. V and J calls and clone size follow that table, whereas D and trimming were derived from the DNA. Among about 220,000 clones listed, 85% were seen once. The CDR3 is 15 residues long. V lost 7 bases to trimming and J lost 4 bases; unmatched junction nucleotides: 10. Germline V gene data show CDR1 as SNHLY and CDR2 as FYNNEI.

J is TRBJ1-2 and V is TRBV2; 9 nucleotides align to TRBD1. This TCR derives from a woman in her seventies with COVID-19, enrolled during active disease. The source material was peripheral blood. CDR3 in DNA: TGTGCCAGCATTTTGACAGGGGGTACCCCCTATGGCTACACCTTC. Translated: CASILTGGTPYGYTF.